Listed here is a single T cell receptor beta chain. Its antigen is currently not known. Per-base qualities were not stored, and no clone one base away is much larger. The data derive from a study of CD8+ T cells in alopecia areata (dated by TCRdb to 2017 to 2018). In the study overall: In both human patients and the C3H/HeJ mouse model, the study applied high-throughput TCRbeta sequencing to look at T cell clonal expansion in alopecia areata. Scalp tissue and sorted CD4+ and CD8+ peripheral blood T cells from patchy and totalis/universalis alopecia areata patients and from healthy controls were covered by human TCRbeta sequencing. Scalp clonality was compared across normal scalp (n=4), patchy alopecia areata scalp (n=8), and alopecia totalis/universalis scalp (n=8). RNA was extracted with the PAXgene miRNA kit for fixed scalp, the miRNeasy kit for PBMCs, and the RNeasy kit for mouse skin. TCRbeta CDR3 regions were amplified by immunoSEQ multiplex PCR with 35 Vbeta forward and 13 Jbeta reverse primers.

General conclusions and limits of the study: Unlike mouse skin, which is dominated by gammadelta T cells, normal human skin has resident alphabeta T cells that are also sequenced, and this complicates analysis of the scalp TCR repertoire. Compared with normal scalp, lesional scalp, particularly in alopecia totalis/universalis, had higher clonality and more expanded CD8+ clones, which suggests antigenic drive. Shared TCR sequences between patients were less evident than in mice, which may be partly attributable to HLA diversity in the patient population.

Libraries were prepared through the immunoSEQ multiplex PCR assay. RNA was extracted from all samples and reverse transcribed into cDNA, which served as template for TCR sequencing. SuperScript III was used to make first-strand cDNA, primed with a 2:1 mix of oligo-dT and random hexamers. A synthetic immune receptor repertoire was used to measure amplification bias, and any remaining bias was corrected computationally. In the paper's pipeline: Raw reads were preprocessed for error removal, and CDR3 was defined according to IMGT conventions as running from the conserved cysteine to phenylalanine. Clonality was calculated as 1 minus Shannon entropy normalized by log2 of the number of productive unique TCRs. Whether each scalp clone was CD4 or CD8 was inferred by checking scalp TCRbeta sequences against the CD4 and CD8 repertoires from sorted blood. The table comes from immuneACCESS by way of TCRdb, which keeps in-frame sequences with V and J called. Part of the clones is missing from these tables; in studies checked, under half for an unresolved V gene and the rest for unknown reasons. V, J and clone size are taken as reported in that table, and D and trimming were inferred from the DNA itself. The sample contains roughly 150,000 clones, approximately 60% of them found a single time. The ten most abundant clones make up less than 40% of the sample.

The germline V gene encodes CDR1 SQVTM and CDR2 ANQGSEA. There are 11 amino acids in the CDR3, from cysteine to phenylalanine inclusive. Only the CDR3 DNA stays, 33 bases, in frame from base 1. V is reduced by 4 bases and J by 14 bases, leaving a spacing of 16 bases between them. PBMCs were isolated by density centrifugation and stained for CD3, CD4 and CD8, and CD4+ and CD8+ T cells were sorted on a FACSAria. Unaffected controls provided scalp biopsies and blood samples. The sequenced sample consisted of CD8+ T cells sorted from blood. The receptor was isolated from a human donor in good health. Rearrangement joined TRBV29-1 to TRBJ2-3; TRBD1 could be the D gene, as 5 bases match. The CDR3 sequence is CSVVVLQGSYF. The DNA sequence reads TGCAGCGTTGTCGTTTTGCAGGGCTCGTATTTT.